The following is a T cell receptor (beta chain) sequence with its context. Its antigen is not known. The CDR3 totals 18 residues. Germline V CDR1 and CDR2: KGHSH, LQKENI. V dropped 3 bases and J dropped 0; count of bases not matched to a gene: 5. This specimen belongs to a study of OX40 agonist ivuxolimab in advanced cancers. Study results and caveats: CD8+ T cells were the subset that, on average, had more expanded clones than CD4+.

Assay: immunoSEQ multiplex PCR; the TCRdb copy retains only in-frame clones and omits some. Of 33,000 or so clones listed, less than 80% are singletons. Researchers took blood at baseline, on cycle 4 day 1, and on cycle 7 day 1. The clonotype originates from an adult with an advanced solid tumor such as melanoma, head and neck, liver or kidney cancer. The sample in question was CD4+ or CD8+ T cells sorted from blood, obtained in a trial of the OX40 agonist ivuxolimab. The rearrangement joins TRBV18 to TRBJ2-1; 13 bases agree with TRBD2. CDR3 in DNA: TGTGCCAGCTCACCCGGGACTAGCGGGATGAGCTCCTACAATGAGCAGTTCTTC. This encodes CASSPGTSGMSSYNEQFF.